A single sample is the source of the 10 T cell receptor beta chains below, sequenced in a study of memory CD8 T cells in hepatitis C reinfection. Generated by immunoSEQ multiplex PCR, the TCRdb table keeps only in-frame clones and is missing some. The sample yields 50,000 or so clones, 89% seen once. The time point was: pre-reinfection, 55 to 20 weeks before reinfection detection. No in vitro expansion preceded TCR sequencing of the sorted cells. Specimen: naive CD8+ T cells sorted from blood. The source of these receptors is a young man with hepatitis C virus infection.

The chain uses TRBV2 and TRBJ1-1; D is uncertain. This CDR3 is built from 15 residues. Trimming cost V 3 bases and J 6 bases, with 17 bases left between them. Germline-derived CDR1 and CDR2 are SNHLY and FYNNEI. The CDR3 spells CASSDYAPEGPEAFF. DNA for the CDR3: TGTGCCAGCAGTGATTATGCCCCGGAGGGCCCTGAAGCTTTCTTT.

The rearrangement joins TRBV11-2 to TRBJ2-5; D is unclear. The J call could be wrong; TRBJ2-7 is a better fit for the DNA end. The germline gives CDR1 SGHAT, CDR2 FQNNGV. This CDR3 is built from 13 residues. The CDR3 here is CASSLTPSYEQYF. The DNA for the CDR3 is TGTGCCAGCAGCTTGACACCTTCCTACGAGCAGTACTTC.

The chain recombines TRBV4-3 with TRBJ1-2; no definite D call. Per the germline V gene, CDR1 is LGHNA and CDR2 is YSLEER. Trimming took off 0 bases at V and 0 bases at J, with 8 bases between the two ends. CDR3 size: 15 residues. The chain's CDR3 is CASSQDLGANYGYTF. In DNA form, the CDR3 reads TGCGCCAGCAGCCAAGATCTCGGGGCTAACTATGGCTACACCTTC.

The rearrangement joins TRBV27 to TRBJ2-5; possible D gene TRBD1, 6 bases. Trimming left V 5 bases short and J 5 bases short, with 15 bases between. From germline, CDR1 is MNHEY and CDR2 SMNVEV (reference sequence). CDR3 length: 14 residues. The CDR3 nucleotides read TGTGCCAGCAGTCCCGAAGGGGGTTGGGAGACCCAGTACTTC. This translates into CASSPEGGWETQYF.

This chain links TRBV6-1 with TRBJ1-5; D may be TRBD1 (5 bases). The CDR3 runs to 15 residues. CDR1 and CDR2 from the germline V gene are MNHNS and SASEGT. V was shortened by 1 base and J by 0 bases, with 7 bases between the two germline ends. In DNA, the CDR3 is TGTGCCAGCAGTGAAGAGACAGTTAGCAATCAGCCCCAGCATTTT. This gives the protein CASSEETVSNQPQHF.

This clone came up once. The chain is built from TRBV9 and TRBJ2-1; TRBD2 aligns across 8 bases. V shed 2 bases, J shed 7 bases, and the junction held 8 bases outside the gene matches. Germline V gene data show CDR1 as SGDLS and CDR2 as YYNGEE. The CDR3 is 15 residues long. The CDR3 coding sequence is TGTGCCAGCAGCGTTCGTGGTAGCGGGATGAATGAGCAGTTCTTC. Protein sequence: CASSVRGSGMNEQFF.

The rearrangement uses TRBV5-6 and TRBJ2-5; 13 bases align to TRBD2. CDR1 is SGHDT and CDR2 is YYEEEE in the germline V gene. The CDR3 spans 13 residues. The V gene end was trimmed by 4 bases and the J gene end by 9 bases; junction bases not matched to a gene: 3. The CDR3 coding sequence is TGTGCCAGCAGCCCGGGACTAGCGGGGCCCCAGTACTTC. Translating gives CASSPGLAGPQYF. Full variable domain (remainder filled in from reference TRBV5-6 and TRBJ2-5): DAGVTQSPTHLIKTRGQQVTLRCSPKSGHDTVSWYQQALGQGPQFIFQYYEEEERQRGNFPDRFSGHQFPNYSSELNVNALLLGDSALYLCASSPGLAGPQYFGPGTRLLVL.

This sequence joins TRBV30 and TRBJ1-4, with D perhaps matching TRBD1 (5 bases). The CDR3 is 15 amino acids. Germline CDR1 reads GTSNPN; CDR2 reads SVGIG (reference sequence). V gave up 1 base and J gave up 3 bases, with 12 bases separating them. CDR3 bases: TGTGCCTGGAGTGGTTGGGGGGAGTCTAATGAAAAACTGTTTTTT. This codes for CAWSGWGESNEKLFF.

This chain links TRBV2 with TRBJ1-5; the match to TRBD1 covers 9 bases. The CDR3 is made up of 16 amino acids. The J segment lost 11 bases and the V segment lost 6 bases, leaving 17 bases of the junction unmatched. Germline V gene data show CDR1 as SNHLY and CDR2 as FYNNEI. The CDR3 sequence is CASREESGTGSPAQHF. The CDR3, as DNA: TGTGCCAGCAGAGAGGAAAGTGGGACAGGGTCTCCGGCCCAGCATTTT.

V and J are TRBV10-1 and TRBJ2-1; D possibly corresponds to TRBD2 (5 bases). Deletions cut 8 bases from V and 0 bases from J, with 14 bases between. The CDR3 length is 15 residues. The germline V gene encodes CDR1 WNHNN and CDR2 SYGVQD (reference sequence). CDR3 sequence reads: CASGVALSSYNEQFF. CDR3 nucleotides: TGCGCCAGCGGGGTAGCGTTGAGCTCCTACAATGAGCAGTTCTTC.